This TCR beta chain was identified during a study of cytomegalovirus exposure and HLA in healthy donors. Overall study findings and caveats: An ancestry cluster, one associated with Asian ancestry, reportedly showed fewer N-insertions than the 666-donor mean in a later analysis. Prediction of most subjects' HLA-A and HLA-B alleles by TCR beta sequences was reportedly accurate. Follow-up analysis found HLA locus-dependent TCR association rates, highest for DRB1 and lowest for HLA-C.

With regard to this clone: As yet, its antigen is unknown.

The primer mix had 60 Vbeta and 13 Jbeta primers. Sequencing was performed with immunoSEQ multiplex PCR; in TCRdb, only in-frame clones are kept and a portion is missing. The profile shows around 180,000 clones, about 87% of them singletons. The sample comprised PBMCs. The TCR was taken from a woman between 18 and 29 years old in good health and CMV-seronegative.

The CDR3: CASSLFAGASGTDTQYF. The CDR3 DNA follows: TGTGCCAGCAGCTTGTTTGCGGGGGCATCTGGCACAGATACGCAGTATTTT. This chain joins TRBV5-4 and TRBJ2-3; D possibly corresponds to TRBD2 (7 bases). The CDR3 has 17 amino acids. The germline gives CDR1 SGHNT, CDR2 YYREEE (reference sequence). V was pared by 1 base and J by 1 base, with 16 bases between.